These T cell receptor beta chains were read from a single sample in a study of cytomegalovirus exposure and HLA in healthy donors. Libraries were prepared by immunoSEQ multiplex PCR; TCRdb keeps only in-frame clonotypes and omits some of them. The table has roughly 120,000 clones, over 70% seen once. The sample taken for sequencing was PBMCs. The receptors derive from a young woman in good health and CMV-seronegative. CDR3s include the opening cysteine and the closing phenylalanine or tryptophan. The order of the fields is clone size, V gene, D gene, J gene, CDR3 length, CDR3 protein, CDR3 DNA. A D gene is named only where the DNA matches it firmly. Where a row states a size, it is once, few, many or the class of an expanded clone; other rows omit it.

>NA|TRBV6-6|TRBD2|TRBJ2-7|16
CASSYPLGAGAGEQYF
TGTGCCAGCAGTTACCCACTCGGAGCGGGGGCTGGTGAGCAGTACTTC
>NA|TRBV11-2|NA|TRBJ2-3|14
CASRATFSTDTQYF
TGTGCCAGCAGGGCCACATTTAGCACAGATACGCAGTATTTT
>NA|TRBV13|NA|TRBJ2-4|12
CASSLGQNIQYF
TGTGCCAGCAGCTTAGGGCAGAACATTCAGTACTTC
>few|TRBV27|TRBD1|TRBJ2-7|13
CASSEGQLHEQYF
TGTGCCAGCAGTGAGGGACAGTTGCACGAGCAGTACTTC
>NA|TRBV27|NA|TRBJ1-5|13
CASSDGVGQPQHF
TGTGCCAGCAGTGACGGGGTGGGTCAGCCCCAGCATTTT
>NA|TRBV9|TRBD1|TRBJ1-1|15
CASSVARGRTTEAFF
TGTGCCAGCAGCGTAGCGAGGGGGCGGACCACTGAAGCTTTCTTT
>NA|TRBV29-1|NA|TRBJ2-1|14
CSVVGRLSYNEQFF
TGCAGCGTTGTGGGCAGGCTCTCCTACAATGAGCAGTTCTTC
>NA|TRBV5-1|TRBD1|TRBJ1-5|16
CASSLTGDDSNQPQHF
TGCGCCAGCAGCTTGACAGGGGATGATAGCAATCAGCCCCAGCATTTT
>NA|TRBV5-6|NA|TRBJ2-7|13
CASSFSGSYEQYF
TGTGCCAGCAGCTTCTCGGGTTCCTACGAGCAGTACTTC
>NA|TRBV4-1|NA|TRBJ1-1|15
CASSQDRGGNTEAFF
TGCGCCAGCAGCCAAGATCGGGGGGGAAACACTGAAGCTTTCTTT
>NA|TRBV30|NA|TRBJ1-5|13
CAWSARRNQPQHF
TGTGCCTGGAGCGCACGCAGGAATCAGCCCCAGCATTTT
>few|TRBV5-1|TRBD2|TRBJ2-1|18
CASSLGTSGGFQVVEQFF
TGCGCCAGCAGCTTGGGGACTAGCGGGGGTTTCCAAGTCGTTGAGCAGTTCTTC
>NA|TRBV27|NA|TRBJ1-1|13
CASSLLGATEAFF
TGTGCCAGCAGTTTATTGGGGGCCACTGAAGCTTTCTTT
>NA|TRBV4-1|NA|TRBJ2-6|19
CASSQESGRPYSGANVLTF
TGCGCCAGCAGCCAAGAAAGTGGGAGACCGTACTCTGGGGCCAACGTCCTGACTTTC
>NA|TRBV7-2|TRBD1|TRBJ2-3|13
CASSLKGGTGQYF
TGTGCCAGCAGCTTAAAGGGTGGGACAGGGCAGTATTTT
>NA|TRBV27|TRBD1|TRBJ1-4|16
CASRPDRVATNEKLFF
TGTGCCAGCAGACCGGACAGGGTTGCAACTAATGAAAAACTGTTTTTT
>NA|TRBV5-1|NA|TRBJ1-4|15
CASSGPTATNEKLFF
TGCGCCAGCAGCGGGCCCACCGCAACTAATGAAAAACTGTTTTTT
>NA|TRBV2|TRBD1|TRBJ1-5|14
CASSADRGYQPQHF
TGTGCCAGCAGTGCTGACAGGGGGTATCAGCCCCAGCATTTT
>NA|TRBV6-6|NA|TRBJ2-7|11
CASNQGGEQYF
TGTGCCAGCAACCAGGGCGGCGAGCAGTACTTC
>NA|TRBV5-6|TRBD2|TRBJ2-5|16
CASSFRAGGPQETQYF
TGTGCCAGCAGCTTTAGAGCGGGGGGCCCCCAAGAGACCCAGTACTTC
>NA|TRBV9|TRBD1|TRBJ1-1|12
CASSPGGVEAFF
TGTGCCAGCAGCCCAGGGGGTGTTGAAGCTTTCTTT
>NA|TRBV7-2|NA|TRBJ1-1|12
CASSLGIAEAFF
TGTGCCAGCAGCTTAGGTATAGCTGAAGCTTTCTTT
>few|TRBV6-5|TRBD1|TRBJ1-2|13
CASSETGGYGYTF
TGTGCCAGCAGTGAGACAGGGGGCTATGGCTACACCTTC
>NA|TRBV30|TRBD2|TRBJ2-3|14
CAWSHGGATDTQYF
TGTGCCTGGAGCCACGGGGGGGCCACAGATACGCAGTATTTT
>few|TRBV30|TRBD1|TRBJ1-4|16
CAWSVGQGASNEKLFF
TGTGCCTGGAGTGTAGGTCAGGGGGCTTCTAATGAAAAACTGTTTTTT
>NA|TRBV19|TRBD1|TRBJ2-7|17
CASSWGLPGQGAYEQYF
TGTGCCAGTAGTTGGGGATTACCGGGACAGGGGGCCTACGAGCAGTACTTC
>NA|TRBV30|TRBD2|TRBJ2-7|13
CAWKRGGSYEQYF
TGTGCCTGGAAACGGGGGGGCTCCTACGAGCAGTACTTC
>NA|TRBV5-1|TRBD2|TRBJ2-3|18
CASSLDLAGGGITDTQYF
TGCGCCAGCAGCTTGGATCTAGCGGGGGGCGGTATCACAGATACGCAGTATTTT
>NA|TRBV6-4|TRBD1|TRBJ2-5|16
CASSDFGQGWRETQYF
TGTGCCAGCAGTGACTTCGGACAGGGCTGGAGAGAGACCCAGTACTTC
>NA|TRBV6-1|NA|TRBJ2-7|15
CASRPMMSAAYEQYF
TGTGCCAGCAGACCGATGATGAGTGCCGCCTACGAGCAGTACTTC
>NA|TRBV6-1|NA|TRBJ2-1|13
CASPAGRYNEQFF
TGTGCCAGTCCCGCGGGCCGCTACAATGAGCAGTTCTTC
>NA|TRBV6-1|TRBD2|TRBJ2-1|14
CASKSSGGANEQFF
TGTGCCAGCAAATCTAGCGGGGGGGCCAATGAGCAGTTCTTC
>NA|TRBV5-1|NA|TRBJ1-1|15
CASSLSTGPNTEAFF
TGCGCCAGCAGCCTGTCGACAGGACCTAACACTGAAGCTTTCTTT
>NA|TRBV6-1|NA|TRBJ2-2|15
CASSEGNTHTGELFF
TGTGCCAGCAGTGAAGGCAACACCCACACCGGGGAGCTGTTTTTT
>NA|TRBV19|TRBD1|TRBJ1-4|13
CASRDRTNEKLFF
TGTGCCAGTCGGGACAGAACTAATGAAAAACTGTTTTTT
>NA|TRBV6-1|NA|TRBJ1-1|13
CASGAGLNTEAFF
TGTGCCAGCGGGGCAGGTCTGAACACTGAAGCTTTCTTT
>NA|TRBV5-1|TRBD1|TRBJ1-4|16
CASSLSQGGTNEKLFF
TGCGCCAGCAGCTTAAGCCAGGGGGGAACTAATGAAAAACTGTTTTTT
>NA|TRBV12-5|TRBD1|TRBJ1-3|16
CASGYYGTGSGNTIYF
TGTGCTAGTGGTTACTACGGGACAGGGTCAGGAAACACCATATATTTT
>NA|TRBV29-1|TRBD1|TRBJ2-7|15
CSVEDTGTGHYEQYF
TGCAGCGTTGAGGATACCGGGACAGGGCATTACGAGCAGTACTTC
>few|TRBV6-1|TRBD1|TRBJ1-1|17
CASSEAQARRGRTEAFF
TGTGCCAGCAGTGAAGCACAGGCACGGAGGGGGCGTACTGAAGCTTTCTTT
>NA|TRBV5-1|NA|TRBJ2-1|16
CASSSRPTYSYNEQFF
TGCGCCAGCAGCTCCAGGCCAACCTACTCCTACAATGAGCAGTTCTTC
>NA|TRBV11-3|TRBD1|TRBJ1-1|14
CASSQRQGMTEAFF
TGTGCCAGCAGCCAAAGACAGGGTATGACTGAAGCTTTCTTT
>NA|TRBV5-6|NA|TRBJ2-7|18
CASSSVQGIGIVSYEQYF
TGTGCCAGCAGCTCCGTCCAGGGAATCGGCATAGTCTCCTACGAGCAGTACTTC